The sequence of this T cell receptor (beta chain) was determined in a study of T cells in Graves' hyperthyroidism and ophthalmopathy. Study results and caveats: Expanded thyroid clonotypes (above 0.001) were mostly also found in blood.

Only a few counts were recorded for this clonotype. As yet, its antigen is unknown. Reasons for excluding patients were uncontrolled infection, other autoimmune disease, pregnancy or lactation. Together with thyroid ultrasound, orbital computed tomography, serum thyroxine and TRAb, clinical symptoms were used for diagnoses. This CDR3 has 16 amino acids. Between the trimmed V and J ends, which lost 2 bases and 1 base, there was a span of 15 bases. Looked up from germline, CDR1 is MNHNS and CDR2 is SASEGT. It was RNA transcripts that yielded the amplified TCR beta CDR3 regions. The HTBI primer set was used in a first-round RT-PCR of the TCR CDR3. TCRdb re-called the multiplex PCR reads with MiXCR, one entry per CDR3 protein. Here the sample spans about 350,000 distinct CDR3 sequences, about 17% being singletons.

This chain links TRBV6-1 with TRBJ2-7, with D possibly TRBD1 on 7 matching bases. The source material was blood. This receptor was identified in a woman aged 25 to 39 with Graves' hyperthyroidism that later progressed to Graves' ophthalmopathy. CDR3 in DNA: TGTGCCAGCAGTGAATGGTTTCAGGGGGGTTCCTACGAGCAGTACTTC. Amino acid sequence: CASSEWFQGGSYEQYF.